The present T cell receptor beta chain was sequenced within a study of Tregs in tolerant kidney transplant recipients. Sequencing used immunoSEQ multiplex PCR; TCRdb keeps in-frame clones, though not all of them. This sample carries around 50,000 clones, around 83% of them seen once, and the ten largest clones take approximately 4.7%. The CDR3 covers 13 residues. Germline V gene data show CDR1 as MNHEY and CDR2 as SVGAGI. V was shortened by 6 bases and J by 1 base, with 9 bases between the two germline ends. Input material: CD4+ T cells from blood. The chain combines TRBV6-5 with TRBJ1-1, with D possibly being TRBD1 (5 bases). The sequence was obtained from a human donor in good health. This CDR3 is CASSRTGNTEAFF. The CDR3 DNA follows: TGTGCCAGCAGCCGAACAGGGAACACTGAAGCTTTCTTT.